The present entry profiles one T cell receptor beta chain with its context. Its antigen is not identified. Using immunoSEQ multiplex PCR, the repertoire was profiled, and TCRdb retains in-frame clones only, with some absent. The table includes around 78,000 clones, around 93% detected once. CDR3 length: 14 residues. V was clipped by 8 bases and J by 3 bases, with 16 bases between them. Germline values: CDR1 LNHDA, CDR2 SQIVND (reference sequence). This sample stems from a study of Tregs in tolerant kidney transplant recipients. Study-wide results and limits: Changing PCR primers prevented nucleotide comparison between some patients' samples. Validation in larger populations is needed because few patients were studied.

Unstimulated regulatory T cells (CD4+CD25+CD127-), CD4+CD25- non-regulatory cells, CD4 and CD8 cells were FACS-sorted from thawed PBMCs. This chain uses TRBV19 with TRBJ1-1, with a possible D match to TRBD1 (5 bases). The source was Tregs from blood, collected before the transplant. The clonotype originates from a human donor who received a combined kidney and bone marrow transplant. The CDR3 bases are TGTGCCAGTTCACCCCGTCCGGGGGACACTGAAGCTTTCTTT. It is translated as CASSPRPGDTEAFF.